This entry describes one TCR beta chain. Its antigen is currently unknown. Clones were sequenced by immunoSEQ multiplex PCR, and TCRdb holds only the in-frame ones, with some missing. The table lists about 120,000 clones, approximately 85% of them singletons. This sample stems from a study of T cell responses to AZD1222 COVID-19 vaccine. The study's findings and limits: It should be noted that donors were predominantly white British and more often female, and clonal diversity was possibly underestimated.

The V and J ends lost 0 bases and 8 bases respectively, with 7 bases between them. Germline V gives CDR1 GTSNPN, CDR2 SVGIG (reference sequence). This CDR3 is built from 11 residues. The chain combines TRBV30 with TRBJ2-5, with D uncertain. The source was peripheral blood, collected on day 0 of AZD1222 vaccination. The clonotype was recovered from an adult in good health. The CDR3 spells CAWSVLETQYF. CDR3 DNA: TGTGCCTGGAGTGTACTTGAAACCCAGTACTTC.